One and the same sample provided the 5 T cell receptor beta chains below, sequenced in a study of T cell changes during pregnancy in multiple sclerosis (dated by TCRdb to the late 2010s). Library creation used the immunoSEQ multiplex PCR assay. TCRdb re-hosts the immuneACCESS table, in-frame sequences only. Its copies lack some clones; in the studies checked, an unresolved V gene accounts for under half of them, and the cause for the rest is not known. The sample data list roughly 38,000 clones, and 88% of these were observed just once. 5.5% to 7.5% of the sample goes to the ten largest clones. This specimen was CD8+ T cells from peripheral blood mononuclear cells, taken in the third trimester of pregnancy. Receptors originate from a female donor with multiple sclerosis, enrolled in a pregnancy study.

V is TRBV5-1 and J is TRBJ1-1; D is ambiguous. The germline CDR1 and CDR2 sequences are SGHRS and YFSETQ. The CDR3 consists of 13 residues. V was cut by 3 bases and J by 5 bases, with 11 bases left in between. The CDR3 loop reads CASSSTRGTEAFF. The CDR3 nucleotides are TGCGCCAGCAGCTCTACACGAGGAACTGAAGCTTTCTTT.

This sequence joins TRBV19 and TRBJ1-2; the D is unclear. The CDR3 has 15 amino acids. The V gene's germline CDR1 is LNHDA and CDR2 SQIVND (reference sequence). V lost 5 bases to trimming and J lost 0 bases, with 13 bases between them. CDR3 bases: TGTGCCAGTAGTGACTTCGGGGTTTCTAACTATGGCTACACCTTC. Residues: CASSDFGVSNYGYTF.

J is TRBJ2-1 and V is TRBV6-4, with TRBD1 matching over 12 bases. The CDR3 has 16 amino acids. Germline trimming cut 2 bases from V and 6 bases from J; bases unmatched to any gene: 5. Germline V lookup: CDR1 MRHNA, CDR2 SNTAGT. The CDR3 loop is CASSDLPGQGANEQFF. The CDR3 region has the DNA TGTGCCAGCAGTGACCTTCCGGGACAGGGGGCCAATGAGCAGTTCTTC.

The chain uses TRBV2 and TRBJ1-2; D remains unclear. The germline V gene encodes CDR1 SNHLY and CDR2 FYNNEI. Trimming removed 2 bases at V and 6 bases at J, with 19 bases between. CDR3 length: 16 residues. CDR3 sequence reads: CASSETPRVDENGYTF. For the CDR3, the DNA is TGTGCCAGCAGTGAAACCCCTCGGGTAGACGAGAATGGCTACACCTTC.

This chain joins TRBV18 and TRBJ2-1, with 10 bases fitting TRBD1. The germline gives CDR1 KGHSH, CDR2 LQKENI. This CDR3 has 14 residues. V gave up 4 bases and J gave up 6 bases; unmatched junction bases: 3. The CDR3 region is CASSRTGGLNEQFF. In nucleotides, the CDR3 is TGTGCCAGCTCACGGACAGGGGGTCTCAATGAGCAGTTCTTC.